This TCR beta chain was sequenced for a study of CD4+ T cells in melanoma. Whole-study results and caveats: A reported correlation linked neoantigen-specific CD4+ T cells to CD8+, macrophage and B cell function. Neoantigen-specific CD4+ T cells in melanoma reportedly had diverse differentiation states.

Some clones are missing from TCRdb's copy, which holds only in-frame ones; the method was immunoSEQ multiplex PCR. In the table there are some 13,000 clones, about 70% of which are singletons. Looked up from germline, CDR1 is SGHRS and CDR2 is YFSETQ. CDR3 length equals 15 residues. V was pared by 4 bases and J by 7 bases, with 8 bases of the junction left unmatched. This clone was seen more than once but under ten times. The antigen is undetermined. The TCR comes from a human donor with melanoma. The gene calls are TRBV5-1 and TRBJ1-6; the match to TRBD1 covers 7 bases. Sequencing was carried out using cells from a culture (not recorded whether cultured in vitro). Here the CDR3 DNA reads TGCGCCAGCAGCGGGACGACAGGGACGAATTCACCCCTCCACTTT. Translated, it gives CASSGTTGTNSPLHF.